This T cell receptor beta chain came from a study of OX40 agonist ivuxolimab in advanced cancers. Across the study: Three patients responded partially, comprising one with hepatocellular carcinoma and two with cutaneous melanoma.

Repertoires were generated with immunoSEQ multiplex PCR, while TCRdb's copy carries only in-frame clones and drops some. The table lists 90,000 to 120,000 clones, approximately 90% of them singletons, with around 0.7% in the top ten. The input for sequencing was CD4+ or CD8+ T cells sorted from blood, taken in a trial of the OX40 agonist ivuxolimab. This sequence was found in an adult with an advanced solid tumor such as melanoma, head and neck, liver or kidney cancer.

CDR3 loop: CAISGGTKGNTIYF. The CDR3 DNA reads TGTGCCATCAGTGGCGGGACAAAAGGAAACACCATATATTTT. The chain has TRBV10-3 and TRBJ1-3, with D maybe TRBD1 (6 bases). V was pared by 4 bases and J by 4 bases, with 11 bases between. The V gene's germline CDR1 is ENHRY and CDR2 SYGVKD. This CDR3 spans 14 amino acids.